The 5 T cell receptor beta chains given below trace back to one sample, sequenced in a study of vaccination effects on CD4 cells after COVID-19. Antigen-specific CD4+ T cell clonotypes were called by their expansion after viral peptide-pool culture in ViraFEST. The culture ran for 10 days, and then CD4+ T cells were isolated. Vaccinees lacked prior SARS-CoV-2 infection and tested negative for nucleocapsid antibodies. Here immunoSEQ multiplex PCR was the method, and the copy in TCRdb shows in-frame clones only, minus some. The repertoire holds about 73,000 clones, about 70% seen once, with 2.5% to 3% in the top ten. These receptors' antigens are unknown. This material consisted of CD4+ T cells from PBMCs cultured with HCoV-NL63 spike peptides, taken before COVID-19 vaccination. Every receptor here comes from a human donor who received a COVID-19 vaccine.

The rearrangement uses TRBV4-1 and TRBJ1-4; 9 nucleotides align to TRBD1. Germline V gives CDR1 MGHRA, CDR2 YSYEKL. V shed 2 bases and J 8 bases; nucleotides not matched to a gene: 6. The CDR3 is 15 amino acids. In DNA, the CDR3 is TGCGCCAGCAGCCAATCACAGGGGGCTAGGGAAAAACTGTTTTTT. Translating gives CASSQSQGAREKLFF.

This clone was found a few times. As DNA, the CDR3 is TGTGCCAGCAGTGACAGTTATAGCAATCAGCCCCAGCATTTT. It translates to CASSDSYSNQPQHF. The chain carries TRBV2 and TRBJ1-5; D is unresolved. The CDR3 spans 14 residues. CDR1 and CDR2 from the germline V gene are SNHLY and FYNNEI. V was cut by 3 bases and J by 0 bases, with 6 bases left in between.

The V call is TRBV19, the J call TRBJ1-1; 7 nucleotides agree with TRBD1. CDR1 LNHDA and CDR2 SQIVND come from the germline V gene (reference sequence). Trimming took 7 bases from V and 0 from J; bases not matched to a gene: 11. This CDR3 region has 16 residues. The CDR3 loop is CASTGGAGTVNTEAFF. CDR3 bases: TGTGCCAGTACCGGCGGAGCCGGGACAGTGAACACTGAAGCTTTCTTT.

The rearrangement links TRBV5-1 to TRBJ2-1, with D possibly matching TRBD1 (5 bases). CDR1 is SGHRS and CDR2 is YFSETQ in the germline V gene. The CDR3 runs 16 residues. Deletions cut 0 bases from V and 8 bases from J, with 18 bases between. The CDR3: CASSLDLPRVSDEQFF. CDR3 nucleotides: TGCGCCAGCAGCTTGGATTTACCCAGGGTCTCGGATGAGCAGTTCTTC.

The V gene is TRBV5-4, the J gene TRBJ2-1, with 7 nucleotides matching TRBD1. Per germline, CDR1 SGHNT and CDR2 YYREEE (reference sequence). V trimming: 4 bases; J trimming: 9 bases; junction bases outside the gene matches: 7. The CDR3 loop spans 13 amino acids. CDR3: CASSTTGVGEQFF. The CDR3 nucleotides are TGTGCCAGCAGCACCACAGGGGTTGGTGAGCAGTTCTTC.